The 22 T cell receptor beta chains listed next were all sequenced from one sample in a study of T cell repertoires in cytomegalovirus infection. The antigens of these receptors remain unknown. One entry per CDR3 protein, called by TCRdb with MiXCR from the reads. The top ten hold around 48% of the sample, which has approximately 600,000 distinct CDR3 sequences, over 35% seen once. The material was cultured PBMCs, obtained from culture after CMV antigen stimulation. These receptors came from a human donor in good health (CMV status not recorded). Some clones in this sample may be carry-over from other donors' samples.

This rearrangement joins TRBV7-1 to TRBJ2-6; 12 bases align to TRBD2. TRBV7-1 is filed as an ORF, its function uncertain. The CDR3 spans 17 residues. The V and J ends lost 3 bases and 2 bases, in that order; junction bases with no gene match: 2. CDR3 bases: TGTGCCAGCAGCTCCCGACTAGCGGGGGCTGGGGCCAACGTCCTGACTTTC. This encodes CASSSRLAGAGANVLTF.

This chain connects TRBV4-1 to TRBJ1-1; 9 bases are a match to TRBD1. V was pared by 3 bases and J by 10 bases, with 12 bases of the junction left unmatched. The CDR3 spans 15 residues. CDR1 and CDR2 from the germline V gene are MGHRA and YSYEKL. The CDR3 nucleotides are TGCGCCAGCAGCCAGGGCGGGACAGGGAGACCGGGAGCTTTCTTT. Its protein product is CASSQGGTGRPGAFF.

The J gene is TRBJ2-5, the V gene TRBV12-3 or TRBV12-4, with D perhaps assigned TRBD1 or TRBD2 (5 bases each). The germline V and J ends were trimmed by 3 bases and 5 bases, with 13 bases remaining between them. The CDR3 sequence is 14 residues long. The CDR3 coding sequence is TGTGCCAGCAGTTTTTCGGAGTGGGACGAGACCCAGTACTTC. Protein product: CASSFSEWDETQYF.

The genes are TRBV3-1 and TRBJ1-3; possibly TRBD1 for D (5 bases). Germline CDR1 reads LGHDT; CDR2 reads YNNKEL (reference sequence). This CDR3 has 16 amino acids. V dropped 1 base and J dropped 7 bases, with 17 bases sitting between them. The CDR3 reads CASSQGLLGPRNTIYF. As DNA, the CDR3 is TGTGCCAGCAGCCAAGGGCTGTTGGGGCCACGGAACACCATATATTTT.

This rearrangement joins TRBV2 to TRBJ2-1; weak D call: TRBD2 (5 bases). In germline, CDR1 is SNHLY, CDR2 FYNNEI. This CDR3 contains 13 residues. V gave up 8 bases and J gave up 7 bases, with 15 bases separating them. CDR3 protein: CASRPGGGNEQFF. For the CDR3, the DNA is TGTGCCAGCCGCCCAGGTGGAGGAAATGAGCAGTTCTTC.

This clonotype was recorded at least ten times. The DNA of the CDR3 is TGTGCCAGCAGCTTTGGGGGACCCTTCTACGAGCAGTACTTC. Translated: CASSFGGPFYEQYF. This chain joins TRBV7-2 and TRBJ2-7, with D possibly called TRBD1 or TRBD2 (5 bases each). From germline, CDR1 is SGHTA and CDR2 FQGNSA. V was cut by 3 bases and J by 3 bases, with 12 bases left in between. The length of the CDR3 is 14 residues.

The CDR3 sequence: CASSLLAGAGEQFF. The CDR3 DNA reads as TGTGCCAGCAGCTTATTAGCGGGAGCGGGTGAGCAGTTCTTC. The chain uses TRBV7-8 and TRBJ2-1; 9 bases align to TRBD2. The CDR3 is made up of 14 amino acids. Trimming cost V 2 bases and J 9 bases; bases outside gene matches: 5. Germline lookup yields CDR1 SGHVS and CDR2 FQNEAQ. The variable domain in full, with the rest retrieved from reference TRBV7-8 and TRBJ2-1, is GAGVSQSPRYKVAKRGQDVALRCDPISGHVSLFWYQQALGQGPEFLTYFQNEAQLDKSGLPSDRFFAERPEGSVSTLKIQRTQQEDSAVYLCASSLLAGAGEQFFGPGTRLTVL.

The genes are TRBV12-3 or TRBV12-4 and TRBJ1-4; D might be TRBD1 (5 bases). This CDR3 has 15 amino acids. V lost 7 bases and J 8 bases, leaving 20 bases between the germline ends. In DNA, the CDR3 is TGTGCCAGCACCTTAGTGGGGGTGTCGAAGGAAAAACTGTTTTTT. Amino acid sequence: CASTLVGVSKEKLFF.

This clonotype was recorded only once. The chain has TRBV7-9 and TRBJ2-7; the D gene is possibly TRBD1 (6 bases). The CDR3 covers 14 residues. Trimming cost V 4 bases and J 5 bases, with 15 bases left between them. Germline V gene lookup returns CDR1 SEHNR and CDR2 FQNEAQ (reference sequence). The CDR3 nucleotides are TGTGCCAGCAGCTATGGGACACCGCTTGACGAGCAGTACTTC. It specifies CASSYGTPLDEQYF.

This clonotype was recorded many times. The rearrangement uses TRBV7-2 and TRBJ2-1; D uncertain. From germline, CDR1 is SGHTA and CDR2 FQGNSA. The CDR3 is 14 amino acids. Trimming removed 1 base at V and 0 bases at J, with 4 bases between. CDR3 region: CASSLDNSYNEQFF. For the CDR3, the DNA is TGTGCCAGCAGCTTAGATAACTCCTACAATGAGCAGTTCTTC.

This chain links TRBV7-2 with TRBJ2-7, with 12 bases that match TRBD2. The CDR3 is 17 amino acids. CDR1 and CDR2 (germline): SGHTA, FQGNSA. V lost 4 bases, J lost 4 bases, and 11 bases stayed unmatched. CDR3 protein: CASSSRTSGTGTYEQYF. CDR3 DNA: TGTGCCAGCAGCTCCCGGACTAGCGGGACGGGAACTTACGAGCAGTACTTC.

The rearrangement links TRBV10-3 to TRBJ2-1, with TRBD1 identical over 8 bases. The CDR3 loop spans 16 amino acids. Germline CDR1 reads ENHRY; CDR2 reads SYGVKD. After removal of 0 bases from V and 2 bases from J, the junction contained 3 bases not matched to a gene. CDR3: CAISESTGAAYNEQFF. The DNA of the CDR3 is TGTGCCATCAGTGAGTCGACAGGGGCAGCCTACAATGAGCAGTTCTTC.

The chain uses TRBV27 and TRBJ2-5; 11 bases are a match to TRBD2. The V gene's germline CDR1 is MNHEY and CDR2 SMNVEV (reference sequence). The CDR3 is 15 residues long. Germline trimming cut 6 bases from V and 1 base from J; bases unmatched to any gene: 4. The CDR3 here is CASSRGLAVQETQYF. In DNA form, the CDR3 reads TGTGCCAGCAGCCGGGGACTAGCGGTCCAAGAGACCCAGTACTTC.

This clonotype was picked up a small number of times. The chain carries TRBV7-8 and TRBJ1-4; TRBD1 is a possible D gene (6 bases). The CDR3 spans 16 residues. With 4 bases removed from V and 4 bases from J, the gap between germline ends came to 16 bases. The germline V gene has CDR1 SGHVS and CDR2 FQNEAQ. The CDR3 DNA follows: TGTGCCAGCAGCTACCTGGCAGGGGTCATTAATGAAAAACTGTTTTTT. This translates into CASSYLAGVINEKLFF.

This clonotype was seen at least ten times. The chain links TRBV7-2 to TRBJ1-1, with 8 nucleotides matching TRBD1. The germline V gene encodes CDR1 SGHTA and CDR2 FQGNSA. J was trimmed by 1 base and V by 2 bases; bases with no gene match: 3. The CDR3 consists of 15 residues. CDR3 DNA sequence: TGTGCCAGCAGCTTAAACCAGGGGGCGAACACTGAAGCTTTCTTT. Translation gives CASSLNQGANTEAFF.

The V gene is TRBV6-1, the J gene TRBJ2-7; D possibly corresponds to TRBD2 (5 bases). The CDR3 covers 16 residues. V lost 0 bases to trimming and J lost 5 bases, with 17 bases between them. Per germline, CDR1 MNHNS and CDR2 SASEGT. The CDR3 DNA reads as TGTGCCAGCAGTGAAGCGCTTCGGGGAATGCTCCACGAGCAGTACTTC. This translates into CASSEALRGMLHEQYF.

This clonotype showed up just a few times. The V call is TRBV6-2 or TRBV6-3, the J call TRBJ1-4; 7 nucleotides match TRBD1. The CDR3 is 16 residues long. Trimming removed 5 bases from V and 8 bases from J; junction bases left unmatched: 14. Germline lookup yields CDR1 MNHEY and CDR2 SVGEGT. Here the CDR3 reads CASSRPPGGRAEKLFF. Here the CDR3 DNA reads TGTGCCAGCAGTCGCCCTCCAGGGGGGCGGGCCGAAAAACTGTTTTTT.

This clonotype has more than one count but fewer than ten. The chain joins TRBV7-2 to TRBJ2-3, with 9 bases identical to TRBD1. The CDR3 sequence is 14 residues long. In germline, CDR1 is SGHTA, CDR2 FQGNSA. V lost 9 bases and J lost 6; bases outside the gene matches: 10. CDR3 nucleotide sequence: TGTGCCAGTATGTGGACAGGGGTTGTGGATACGCAGTATTTT. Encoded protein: CASMWTGVVDTQYF.

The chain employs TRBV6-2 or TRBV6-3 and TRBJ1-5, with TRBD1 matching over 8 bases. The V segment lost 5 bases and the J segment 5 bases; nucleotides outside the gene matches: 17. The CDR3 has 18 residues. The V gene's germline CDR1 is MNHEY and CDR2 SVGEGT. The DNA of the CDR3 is TGTGCCAGCAGTATGAGACAGGGGCGTTCTCGTTTATATCAGCCCCAGCATTTT. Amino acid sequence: CASSMRQGRSRLYQPQHF.

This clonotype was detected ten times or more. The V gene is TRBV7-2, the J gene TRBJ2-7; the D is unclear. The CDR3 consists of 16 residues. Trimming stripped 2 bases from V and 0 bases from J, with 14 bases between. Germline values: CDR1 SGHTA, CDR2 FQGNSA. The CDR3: CASSLSARVSSYEQYF. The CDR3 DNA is TGTGCCAGCAGCTTATCCGCTCGGGTGAGCTCCTACGAGCAGTACTTC.

For the CDR3, the DNA is TGTGCCAGCAGCTTAGGGAGTGCTAGCTCCTACAATGAGCAGTTCTTC. Amino acid sequence: CASSLGSASSYNEQFF. The rearrangement joins TRBV7-2 to TRBJ2-1; D is undetermined. The CDR3 is 16 residues long. Trimming removed 1 base at V and 0 bases at J, with 10 bases between. Germline CDR1 SGHTA, CDR2 FQGNSA.

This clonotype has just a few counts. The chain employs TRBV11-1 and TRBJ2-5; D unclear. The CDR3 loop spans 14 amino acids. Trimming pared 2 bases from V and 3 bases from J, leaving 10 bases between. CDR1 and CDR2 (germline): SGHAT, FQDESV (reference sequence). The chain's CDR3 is CASSLSWAKETQYF. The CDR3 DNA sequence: TGTGCCAGCAGCTTATCCTGGGCTAAAGAGACCCAGTACTTC.